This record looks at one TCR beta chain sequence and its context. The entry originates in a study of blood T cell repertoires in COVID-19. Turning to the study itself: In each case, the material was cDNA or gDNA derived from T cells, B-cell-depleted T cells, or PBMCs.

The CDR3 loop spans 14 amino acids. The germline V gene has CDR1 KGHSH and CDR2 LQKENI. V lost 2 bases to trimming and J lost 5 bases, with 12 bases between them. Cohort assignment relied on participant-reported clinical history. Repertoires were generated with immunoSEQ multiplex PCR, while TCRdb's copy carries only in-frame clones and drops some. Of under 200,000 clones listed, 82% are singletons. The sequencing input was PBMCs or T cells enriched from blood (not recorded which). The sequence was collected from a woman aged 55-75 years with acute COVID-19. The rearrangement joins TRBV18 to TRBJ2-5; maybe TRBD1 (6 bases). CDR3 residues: CASSPSQGSETQYF. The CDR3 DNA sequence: TGTGCCAGCTCACCATCACAGGGTAGTGAGACCCAGTACTTC.